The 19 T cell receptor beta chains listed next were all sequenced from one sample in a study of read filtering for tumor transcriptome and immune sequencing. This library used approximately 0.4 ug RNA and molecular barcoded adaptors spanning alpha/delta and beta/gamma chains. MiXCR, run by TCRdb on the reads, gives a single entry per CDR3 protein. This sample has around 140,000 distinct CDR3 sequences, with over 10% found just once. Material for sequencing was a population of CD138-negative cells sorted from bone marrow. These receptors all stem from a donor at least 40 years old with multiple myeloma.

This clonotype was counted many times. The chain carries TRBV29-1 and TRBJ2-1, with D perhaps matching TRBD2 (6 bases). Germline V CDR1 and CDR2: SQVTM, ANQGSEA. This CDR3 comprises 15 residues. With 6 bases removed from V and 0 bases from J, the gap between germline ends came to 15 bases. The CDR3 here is CSVDLAESSYNEQFF. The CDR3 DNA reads TGCAGCGTGGACTTAGCGGAGAGCTCCTACAATGAGCAGTTCTTC.

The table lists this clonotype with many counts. The CDR3 here is CASSRDTGGNTEAFF. The CDR3 region has the DNA TGTGCCAGCAGCCGAGACACAGGGGGGAACACTGAAGCTTTCTTT. The chain recombines TRBV7-9 with TRBJ1-1; TRBD1 matches 8 bases. Looked up from germline, CDR1 is SEHNR and CDR2 is FQNEAQ (reference sequence). V trimming: 5 bases; J trimming: 1 base; junction bases outside the gene matches: 6. The CDR3 has 15 amino acids.

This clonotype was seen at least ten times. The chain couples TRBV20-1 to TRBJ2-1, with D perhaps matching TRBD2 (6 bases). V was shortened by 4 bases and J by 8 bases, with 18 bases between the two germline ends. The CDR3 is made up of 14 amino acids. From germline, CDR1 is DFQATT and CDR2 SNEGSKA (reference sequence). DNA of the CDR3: TGCAGTGCTAAGTCGATACTAGCACTCGATGAGCAGTTCTTC. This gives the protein CSAKSILALDEQFF.

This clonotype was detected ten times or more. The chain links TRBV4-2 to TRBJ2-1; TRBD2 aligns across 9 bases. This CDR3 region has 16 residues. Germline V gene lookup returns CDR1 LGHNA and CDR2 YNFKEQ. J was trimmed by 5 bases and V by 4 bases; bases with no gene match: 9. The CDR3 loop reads CASSRTGTSSDNEQFF. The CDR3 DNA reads TGTGCCAGCAGCCGCACCGGGACTAGCTCTGACAATGAGCAGTTCTTC.

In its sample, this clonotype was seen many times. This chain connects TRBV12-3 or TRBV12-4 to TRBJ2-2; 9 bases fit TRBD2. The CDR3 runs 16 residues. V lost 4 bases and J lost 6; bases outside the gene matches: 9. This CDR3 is CASSSPGTSRPGELFF. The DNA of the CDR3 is TGTGCCAGCAGTTCGCCCGGGACTAGCAGACCCGGGGAGCTGTTTTTT.

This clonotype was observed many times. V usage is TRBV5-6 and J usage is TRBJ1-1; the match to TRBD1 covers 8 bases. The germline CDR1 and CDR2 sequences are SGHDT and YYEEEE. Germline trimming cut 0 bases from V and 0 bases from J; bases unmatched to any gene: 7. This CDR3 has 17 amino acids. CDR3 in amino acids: CASSLAVAGGLNTEAFF. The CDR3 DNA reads TGTGCCAGCAGCTTGGCCGTGGCAGGGGGCTTGAACACTGAAGCTTTCTTT.

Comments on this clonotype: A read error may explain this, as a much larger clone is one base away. The CDR3 sequence is CASGTQETQYF. CDR3 bases: TGTGCCAGCGGAACACAAGAGACCCAGTACTTC. V is TRBV6-9 and J is TRBJ2-5; D is unresolved. The CDR3 is 11 residues long. The germline gives CDR1 MNHGY, CDR2 SVAAGI. V lost 8 bases, J lost 2 bases, and 6 bases lay in between.

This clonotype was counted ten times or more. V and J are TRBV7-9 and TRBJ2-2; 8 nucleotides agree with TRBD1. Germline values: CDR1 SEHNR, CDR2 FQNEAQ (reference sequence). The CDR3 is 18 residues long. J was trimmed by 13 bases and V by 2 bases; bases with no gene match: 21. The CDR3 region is CASSLWQGANSHRGALFF. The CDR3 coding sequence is TGTGCCAGCAGCTTATGGCAGGGGGCCAATTCACACCGGGGAGCGCTGTTTTTT.

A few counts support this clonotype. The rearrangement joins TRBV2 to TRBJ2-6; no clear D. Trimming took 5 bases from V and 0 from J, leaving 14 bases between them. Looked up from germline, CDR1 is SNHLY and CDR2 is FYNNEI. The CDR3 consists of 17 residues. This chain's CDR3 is CASSTELIFSGANVLTF. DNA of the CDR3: TGTGCCAGCAGTACAGAACTCATCTTCTCTGGGGCCAACGTCCTGACTTTC.

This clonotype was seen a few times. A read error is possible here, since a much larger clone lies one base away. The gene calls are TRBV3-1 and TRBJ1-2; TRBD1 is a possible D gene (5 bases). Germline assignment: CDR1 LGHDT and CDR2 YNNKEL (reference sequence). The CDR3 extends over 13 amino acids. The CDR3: CAGSPGRNYGYTF. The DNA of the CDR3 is TGTGCCGGCAGCCCAGGGCGGAACTATGGCTACACCTTC.

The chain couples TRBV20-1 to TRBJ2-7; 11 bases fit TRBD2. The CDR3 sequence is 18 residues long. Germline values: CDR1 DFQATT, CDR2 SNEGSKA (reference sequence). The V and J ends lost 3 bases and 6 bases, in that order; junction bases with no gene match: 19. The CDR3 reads CSASRPLAGEPVGGEQYF. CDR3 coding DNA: TGCAGTGCTAGTCGACCACTAGCGGGAGAACCGGTGGGGGGCGAGCAGTACTTC.

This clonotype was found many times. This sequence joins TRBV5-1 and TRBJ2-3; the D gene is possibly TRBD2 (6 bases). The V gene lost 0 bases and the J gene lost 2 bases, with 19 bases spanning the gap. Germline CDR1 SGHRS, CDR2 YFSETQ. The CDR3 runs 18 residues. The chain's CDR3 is CASSLAGRQDYYTDTQYF. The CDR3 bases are TGCGCCAGCAGCTTGGCCGGAAGGCAGGACTACTACACAGATACGCAGTATTTT.

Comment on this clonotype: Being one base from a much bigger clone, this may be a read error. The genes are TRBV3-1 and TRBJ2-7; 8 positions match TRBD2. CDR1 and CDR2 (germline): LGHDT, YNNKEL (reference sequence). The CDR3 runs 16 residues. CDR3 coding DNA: TGTGCCGGCAGCTCCCAACAGCGGGAGAGGTCCTACGAGCAGTACTTC. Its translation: CAGSSQQRERSYEQYF.

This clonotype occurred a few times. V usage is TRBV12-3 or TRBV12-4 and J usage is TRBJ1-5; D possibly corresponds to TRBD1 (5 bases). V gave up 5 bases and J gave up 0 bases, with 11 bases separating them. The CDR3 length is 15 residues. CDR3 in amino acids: CASSGRGNSNQPQHF. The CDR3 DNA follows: TGTGCCAGCAGTGGTAGGGGTAATAGCAATCAGCCCCAGCATTTT.

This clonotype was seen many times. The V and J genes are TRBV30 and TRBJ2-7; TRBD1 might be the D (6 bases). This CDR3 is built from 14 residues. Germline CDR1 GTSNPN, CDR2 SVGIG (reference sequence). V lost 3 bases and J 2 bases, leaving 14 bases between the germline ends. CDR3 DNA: TGTGCCTGGAGCACCGACAGGAGACCCTACGAGCAGTACTTC. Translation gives CAWSTDRRPYEQYF.

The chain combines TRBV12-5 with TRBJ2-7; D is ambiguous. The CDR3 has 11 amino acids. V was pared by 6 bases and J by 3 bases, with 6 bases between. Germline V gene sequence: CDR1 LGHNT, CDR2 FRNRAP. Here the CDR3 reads CASGWGYEQYF. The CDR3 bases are TGTGCTAGTGGATGGGGCTACGAGCAGTACTTC.

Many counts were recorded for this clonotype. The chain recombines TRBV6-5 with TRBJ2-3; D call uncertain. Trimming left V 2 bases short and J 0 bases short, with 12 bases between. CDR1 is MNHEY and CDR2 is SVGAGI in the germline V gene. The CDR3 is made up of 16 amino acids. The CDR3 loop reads CASSYGTDLSTDTQYF. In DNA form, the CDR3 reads TGTGCCAGCAGTTACGGAACGGATCTCAGCACAGATACGCAGTATTTT.

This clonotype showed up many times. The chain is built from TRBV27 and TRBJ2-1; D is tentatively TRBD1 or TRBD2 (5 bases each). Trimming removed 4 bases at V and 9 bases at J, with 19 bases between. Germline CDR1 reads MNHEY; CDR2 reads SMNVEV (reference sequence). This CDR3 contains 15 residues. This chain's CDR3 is CASSSGTSDILEQFF. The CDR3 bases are TGTGCCAGCAGTTCAGGGACGAGTGACATCCTTGAGCAGTTCTTC.

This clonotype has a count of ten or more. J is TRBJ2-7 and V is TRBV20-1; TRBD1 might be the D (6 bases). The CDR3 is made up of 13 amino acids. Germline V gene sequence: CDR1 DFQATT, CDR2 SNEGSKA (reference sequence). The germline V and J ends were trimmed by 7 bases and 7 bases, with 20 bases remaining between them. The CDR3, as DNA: TGCAGTGTTCCGGGACGGGGACAAGTAGAGCAGTACTTC. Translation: CSVPGRGQVEQYF.